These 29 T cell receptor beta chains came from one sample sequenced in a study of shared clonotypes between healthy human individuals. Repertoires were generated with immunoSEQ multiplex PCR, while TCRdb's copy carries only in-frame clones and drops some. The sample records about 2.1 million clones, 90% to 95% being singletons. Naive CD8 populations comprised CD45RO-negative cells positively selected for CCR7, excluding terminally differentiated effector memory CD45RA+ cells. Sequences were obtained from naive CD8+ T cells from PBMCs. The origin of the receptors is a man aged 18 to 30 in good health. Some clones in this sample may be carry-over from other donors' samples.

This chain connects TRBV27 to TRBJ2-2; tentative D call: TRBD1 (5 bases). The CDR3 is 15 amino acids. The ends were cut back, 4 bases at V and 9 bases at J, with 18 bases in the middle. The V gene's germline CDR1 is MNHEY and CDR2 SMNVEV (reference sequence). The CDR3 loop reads CASSSYDSFARELFF. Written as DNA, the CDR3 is TGTGCCAGCAGTTCTTATGACAGTTTCGCCAGGGAGCTGTTTTTT.

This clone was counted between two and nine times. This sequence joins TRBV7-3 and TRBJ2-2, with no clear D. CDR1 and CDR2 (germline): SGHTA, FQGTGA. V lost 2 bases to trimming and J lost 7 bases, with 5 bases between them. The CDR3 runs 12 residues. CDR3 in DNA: TGTGCCAGCAGCTTACTTCGCGGGGAGCTGTTTTTT. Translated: CASSLLRGELFF. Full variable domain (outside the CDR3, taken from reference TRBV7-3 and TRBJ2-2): GAGVSQTPSNKVTEKGKYVELRCDPISGHTALYWYRQSLGQGPEFLIYFQGTGAADDSGLPNDRFFAVRPEGSVSTLKIQRTERGDSAVYLCASSLLRGELFFGEGSRLTVL.

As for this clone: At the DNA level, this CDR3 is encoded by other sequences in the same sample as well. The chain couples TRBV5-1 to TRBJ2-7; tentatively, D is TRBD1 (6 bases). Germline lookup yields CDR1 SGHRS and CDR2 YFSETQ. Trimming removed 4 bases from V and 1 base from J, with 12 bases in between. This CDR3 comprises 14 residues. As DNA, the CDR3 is TGCGCCAGCAGCCCCAGGGGCGGGTCCTACGAGCAGTACTTC. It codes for CASSPRGGSYEQYF.

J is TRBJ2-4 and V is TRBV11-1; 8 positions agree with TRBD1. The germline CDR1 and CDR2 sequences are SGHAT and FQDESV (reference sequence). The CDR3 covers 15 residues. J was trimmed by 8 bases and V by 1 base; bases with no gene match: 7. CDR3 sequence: CASSLVGQGVDIQYF. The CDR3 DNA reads TGTGCCAGCAGCTTAGTAGGACAGGGTGTGGACATTCAGTACTTC.

The CDR3 loop reads CASSGEARETQYF. CDR3 DNA: TGTGCCAGCAGCGGGGAGGCTCGAGAGACCCAGTACTTC. This sequence joins TRBV9 and TRBJ2-5, with D possibly TRBD2 on 6 matching bases. The CDR3 covers 13 residues. Germline CDR1 reads SGDLS; CDR2 reads YYNGEE. V shed 3 bases and J shed 4 bases, with 10 bases lying between them.

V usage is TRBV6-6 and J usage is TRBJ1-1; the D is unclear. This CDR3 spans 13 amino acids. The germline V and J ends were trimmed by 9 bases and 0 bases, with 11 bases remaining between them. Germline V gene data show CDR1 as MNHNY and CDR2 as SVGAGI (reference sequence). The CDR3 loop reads CASQDLMNTEAFF. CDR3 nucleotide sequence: TGTGCCAGTCAGGACCTAATGAACACTGAAGCTTTCTTT.

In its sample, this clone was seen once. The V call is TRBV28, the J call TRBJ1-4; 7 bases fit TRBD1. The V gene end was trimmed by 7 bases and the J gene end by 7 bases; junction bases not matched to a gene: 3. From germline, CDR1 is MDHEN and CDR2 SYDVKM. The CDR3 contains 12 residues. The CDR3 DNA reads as TGTGCCAGCAACCAGGGGGGTGAAAAACTGTTTTTT. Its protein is CASNQGGEKLFF.

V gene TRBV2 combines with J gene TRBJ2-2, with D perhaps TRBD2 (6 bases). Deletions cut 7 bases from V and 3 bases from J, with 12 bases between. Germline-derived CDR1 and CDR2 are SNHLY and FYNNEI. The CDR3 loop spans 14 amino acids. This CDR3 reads CASTIRRDTGELFF. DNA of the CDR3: TGTGCCAGCACCATCCGGAGGGACACCGGGGAGCTGTTTTTT.

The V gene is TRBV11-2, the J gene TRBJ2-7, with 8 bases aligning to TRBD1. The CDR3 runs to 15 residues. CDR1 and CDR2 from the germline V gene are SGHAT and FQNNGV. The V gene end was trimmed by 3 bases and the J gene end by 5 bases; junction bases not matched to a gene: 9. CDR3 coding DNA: TGTGCCAGCAGCTTGGGGGCGACAGGGGTCCACGAGCAGTACTTC. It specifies CASSLGATGVHEQYF.

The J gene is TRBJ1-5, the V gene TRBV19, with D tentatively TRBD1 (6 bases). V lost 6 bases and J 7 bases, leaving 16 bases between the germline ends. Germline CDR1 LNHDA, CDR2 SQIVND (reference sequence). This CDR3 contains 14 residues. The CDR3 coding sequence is TGTGCCAGTAGCCACTTACAGGGTAGGCAGCCCCAGCATTTT. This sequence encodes CASSHLQGRQPQHF. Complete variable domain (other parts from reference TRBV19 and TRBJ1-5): DGGITQSPKYLFRKEGQNVTLSCEQNLNHDAMYWYRQDPGQGLRLIYYSQIVNDFQKGDIAEGYSVSREKKESFPLTVTSAQKNPTAFYLCASSHLQGRQPQHFGDGTRLSIL.

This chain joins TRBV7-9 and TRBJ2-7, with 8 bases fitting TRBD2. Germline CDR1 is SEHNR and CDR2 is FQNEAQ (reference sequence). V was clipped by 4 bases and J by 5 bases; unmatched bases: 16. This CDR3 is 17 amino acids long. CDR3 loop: CASSSPERTSHIHEQYF. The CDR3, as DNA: TGTGCCAGCAGCTCCCCCGAAAGGACTAGCCATATCCACGAGCAGTACTTC.

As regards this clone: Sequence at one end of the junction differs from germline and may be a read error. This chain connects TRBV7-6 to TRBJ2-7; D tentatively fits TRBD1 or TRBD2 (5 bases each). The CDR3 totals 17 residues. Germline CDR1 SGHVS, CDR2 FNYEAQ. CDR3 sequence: CASSLGGKPDPPYGQYF. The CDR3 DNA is TGTGCCAGCAGCTTAGGGGGGAAACCAGATCCCCCCTACGGGCAGTACTTC.

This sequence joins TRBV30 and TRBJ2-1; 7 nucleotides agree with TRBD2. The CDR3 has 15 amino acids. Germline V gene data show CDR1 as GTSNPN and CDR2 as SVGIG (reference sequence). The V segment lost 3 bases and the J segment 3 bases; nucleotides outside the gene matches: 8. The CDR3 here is CAWSEGRVLYNEQFF. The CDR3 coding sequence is TGTGCCTGGAGCGAGGGGAGGGTACTCTACAATGAGCAGTTCTTC.

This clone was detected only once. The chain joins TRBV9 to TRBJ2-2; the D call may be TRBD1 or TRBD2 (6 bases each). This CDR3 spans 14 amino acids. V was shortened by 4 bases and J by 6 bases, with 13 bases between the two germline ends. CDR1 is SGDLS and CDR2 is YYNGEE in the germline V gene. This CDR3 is CASSSGDWAGELFF. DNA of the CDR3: TGTGCCAGCAGCTCAGGGGACTGGGCCGGGGAGCTGTTTTTT. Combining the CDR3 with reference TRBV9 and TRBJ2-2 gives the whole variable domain DSGVTQTPKHLITATGQRVTLRCSPRSGDLSVYWYQQSLDQGLQFLIQYYNGEERAKGNILERFSAQQFPDLHSELNLSSLELGDSALYFCASSSGDWAGELFFGEGSRLTVL.

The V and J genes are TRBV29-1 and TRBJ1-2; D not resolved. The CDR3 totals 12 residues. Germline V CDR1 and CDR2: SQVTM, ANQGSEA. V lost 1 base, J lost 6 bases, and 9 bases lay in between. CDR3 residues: CSVEAADHGYTF. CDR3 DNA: TGCAGCGTTGAAGCGGCAGATCATGGCTACACCTTC.

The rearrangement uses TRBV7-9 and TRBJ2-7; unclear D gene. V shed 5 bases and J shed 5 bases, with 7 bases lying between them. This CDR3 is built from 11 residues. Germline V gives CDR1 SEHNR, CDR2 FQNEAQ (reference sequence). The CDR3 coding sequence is TGTGCCAGCAGCGGAAGTGACGAGCAGTACTTC. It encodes CASSGSDEQYF.

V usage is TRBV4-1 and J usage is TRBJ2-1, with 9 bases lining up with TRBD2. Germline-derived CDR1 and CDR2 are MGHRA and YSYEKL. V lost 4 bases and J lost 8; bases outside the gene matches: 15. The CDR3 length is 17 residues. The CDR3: CASSRDPAGLADDEQFF. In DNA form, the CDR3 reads TGCGCCAGCAGCCGAGACCCCGCGGGACTAGCAGACGATGAGCAGTTCTTC.

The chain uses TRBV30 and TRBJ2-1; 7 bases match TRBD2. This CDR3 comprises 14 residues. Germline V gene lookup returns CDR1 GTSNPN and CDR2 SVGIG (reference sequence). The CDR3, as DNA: TGTGCTTACAAATCCAGCGGGAACTACAATGAGCAGTTCTTC. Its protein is CAYKSSGNYNEQFF.

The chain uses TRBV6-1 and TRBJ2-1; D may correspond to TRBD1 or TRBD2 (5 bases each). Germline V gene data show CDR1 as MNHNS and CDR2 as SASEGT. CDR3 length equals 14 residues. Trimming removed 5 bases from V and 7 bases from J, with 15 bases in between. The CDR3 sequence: CASSLRGVGNEQFF. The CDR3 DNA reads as TGTGCCAGCAGTTTACGAGGGGTAGGGAATGAGCAGTTCTTC.

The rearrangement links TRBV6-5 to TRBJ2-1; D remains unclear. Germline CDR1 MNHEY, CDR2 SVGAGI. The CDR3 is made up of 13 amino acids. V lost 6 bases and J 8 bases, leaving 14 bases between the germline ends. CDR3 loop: CASSPVGWDEQFF. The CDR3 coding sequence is TGTGCCAGCAGCCCAGTGGGTTGGGATGAGCAGTTCTTC.

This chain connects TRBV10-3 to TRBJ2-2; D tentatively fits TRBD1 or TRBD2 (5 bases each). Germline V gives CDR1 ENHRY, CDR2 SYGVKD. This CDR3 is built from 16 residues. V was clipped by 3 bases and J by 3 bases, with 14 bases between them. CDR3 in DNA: TGTGCCATCAGTGACGTTCCGGGACGCGACACCGGGGAGCTGTTTTTT. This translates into CAISDVPGRDTGELFF.

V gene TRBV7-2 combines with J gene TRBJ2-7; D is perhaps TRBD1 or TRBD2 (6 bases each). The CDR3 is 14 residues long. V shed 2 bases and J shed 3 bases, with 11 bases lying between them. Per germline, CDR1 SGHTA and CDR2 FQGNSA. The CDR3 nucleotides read TGTGCCAGCAGCTTACAGAGGGGGGTCTACGAGCAGTACTTC. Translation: CASSLQRGVYEQYF. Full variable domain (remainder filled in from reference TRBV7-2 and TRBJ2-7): GAGVSQSPSNKVTEKGKDVELRCDPISGHTALYWYRQSLGQGLEFLIYFQGNSAPDKSGLPSDRFSAERTGGSVSTLTIQRTQQEDSAVYLCASSLQRGVYEQYFGPGTRLTVT.

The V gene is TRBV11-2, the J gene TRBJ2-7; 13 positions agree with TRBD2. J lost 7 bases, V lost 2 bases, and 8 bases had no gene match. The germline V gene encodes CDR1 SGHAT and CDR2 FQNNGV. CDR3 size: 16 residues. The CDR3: CASSLTLGTSGTEQYF. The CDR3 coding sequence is TGTGCCAGCAGCTTAACCCTCGGGACTAGCGGGACAGAGCAGTACTTC.

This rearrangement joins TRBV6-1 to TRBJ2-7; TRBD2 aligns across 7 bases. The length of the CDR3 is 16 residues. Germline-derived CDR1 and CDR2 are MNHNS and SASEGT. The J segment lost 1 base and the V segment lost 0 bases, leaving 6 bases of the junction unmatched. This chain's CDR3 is CASSEAVREASYEQYF. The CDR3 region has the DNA TGTGCCAGCAGTGAAGCGGTCCGGGAGGCTTCCTACGAGCAGTACTTC.

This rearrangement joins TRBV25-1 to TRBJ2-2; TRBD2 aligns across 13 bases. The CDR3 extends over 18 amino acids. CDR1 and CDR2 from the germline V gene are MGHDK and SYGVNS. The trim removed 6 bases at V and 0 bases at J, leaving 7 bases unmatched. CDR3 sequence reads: CASSSSTSGRTNTGELFF. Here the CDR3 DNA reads TGTGCCAGCAGCTCCTCGACTAGCGGGAGGACGAACACCGGGGAGCTGTTTTTT.

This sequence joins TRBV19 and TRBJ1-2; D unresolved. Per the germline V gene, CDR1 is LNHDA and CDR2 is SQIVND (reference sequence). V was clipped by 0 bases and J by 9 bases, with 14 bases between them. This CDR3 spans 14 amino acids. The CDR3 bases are TGTGCCAGTAGTATAGATCTCGAGGGCATGAGCTACACCTTC. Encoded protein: CASSIDLEGMSYTF.

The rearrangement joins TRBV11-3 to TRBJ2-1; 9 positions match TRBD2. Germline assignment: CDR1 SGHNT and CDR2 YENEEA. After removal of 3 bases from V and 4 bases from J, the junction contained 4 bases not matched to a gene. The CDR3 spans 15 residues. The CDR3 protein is CASSLNSGRYNEQFF. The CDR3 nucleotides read TGTGCCAGCAGCTTGAACAGCGGGAGGTACAATGAGCAGTTCTTC.

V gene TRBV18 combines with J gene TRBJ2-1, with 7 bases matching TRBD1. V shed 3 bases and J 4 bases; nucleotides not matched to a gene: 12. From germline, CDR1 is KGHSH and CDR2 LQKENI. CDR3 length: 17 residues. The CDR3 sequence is CASSPLPGTATYNEQFF. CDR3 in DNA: TGTGCCAGCTCACCCCTTCCCGGGACAGCGACATACAATGAGCAGTTCTTC.

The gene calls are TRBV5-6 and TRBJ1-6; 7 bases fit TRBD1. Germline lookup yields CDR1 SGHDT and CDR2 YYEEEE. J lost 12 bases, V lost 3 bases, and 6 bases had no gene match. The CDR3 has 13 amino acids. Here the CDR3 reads CASSSTGAGPLHF. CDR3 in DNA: TGTGCCAGCAGCTCCACAGGGGCTGGACCCCTCCACTTT. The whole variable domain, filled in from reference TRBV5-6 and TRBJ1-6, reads DAGVTQSPTHLIKTRGQQVTLRCSPKSGHDTVSWYQQALGQGPQFIFQYYEEEERQRGNFPDRFSGHQFPNYSSELNVNALLLGDSALYLCASSSTGAGPLHFGNGTRLTVT.